Listed below are T cell receptor beta chains from one sample, sequenced in a study of long-term antiretroviral therapy in people with HIV. TCRdb's copy holds only in-frame clones and misses some; the assay was immunoSEQ multiplex PCR. The data show tens of thousands of clones, with 70% to 90% seen just once and around 3.7% held by the top ten. Specimen: unsorted PBMCs, collected 0.8 years before starting antiretroviral therapy. These receptors were taken from a man aged 18 to 35 with HIV. Each CDR3 is given with its conserved first and last residue. D genes are given only for firm matches. Rows give clone size only sometimes, using once, few, many, or a class for an expanded clone.

D	size	J	V	DNA	CDR3
TRBD2	-	TRBJ2-7	TRBV7-9	TGTGCCAGCAGTCCCGGACTAGCGGAGAGATACGAGCAGTACTTC	CASSPGLAERYEQYF
-	-	TRBJ1-2	TRBV6-1	TGTGCCAGCAGTGAAAGGATGGGAGGGGGTGGCTACACCTTC	CASSERMGGGGYTF
-	-	TRBJ2-1	TRBV9	TGTGCCAGCAGCGACAGGTTCGATGAGCAGTTCTTC	CASSDRFDEQFF
TRBD1	-	TRBJ2-7	TRBV23-1	TGCGCCAGCGGCCGGGACAGGACCTACGAGCAGTACTTC	CASGRDRTYEQYF
-	-	TRBJ2-1	TRBV25-1	TGTGCCAGCACCATAAAAGAAGAGCAGTTCTTC	CASTIKEEQFF
TRBD2	-	TRBJ2-4	TRBV4-2	TGTGCCAGCAGCCAAGATCAGGGACTAGCGGCTCAAAACATTCAGTACTTC	CASSQDQGLAAQNIQYF
TRBD1	-	TRBJ1-4	TRBV10-3	TGTGCCATCAAGGACAGGGTTGATGAAAAACTGTTTTTT	CAIKDRVDEKLFF
-	-	TRBJ2-2	TRBV5-1	TGCGCCAGCAGCTTGGTACGGCAGGGTGGCACCGGGGAGCTGTTTTTT	CASSLVRQGGTGELFF
-	-	TRBJ2-5	TRBV7-9	TGTGCCAGCAGCCTTCAAGGGGGAGCGCATGACCAAGAGACCCAGTACTTC	CASSLQGGAHDQETQYF
-	-	TRBJ2-1	TRBV19	TGTGCCAGTAGTACAGGCGATGGGGACAATGAGCAGTTCTTC	CASSTGDGDNEQFF
TRBD1	-	TRBJ2-7	TRBV7-9	TGTGCCAGCAGCAATGAGGGGGCGCGGCCATACGAGCAGTACTTC	CASSNEGARPYEQYF
TRBD2	-	TRBJ2-2	TRBV7-2	TGTGCCAGCAGCTCCGGTTCGGGAGGGGGGGTGGAGCTGTTTTTT	CASSSGSGGGVELFF
-	few	TRBJ2-2	TRBV4-2	TGTGCCAGCAGCCAAGTATCGGACCCAAGAGGGGAGCTGTTTTTT	CASSQVSDPRGELFF
TRBD2	-	TRBJ2-1	TRBV2	TGTGCCAGCAGTGATCGGACTAGCGGGAGTTATGAGCAGTTCTTC	CASSDRTSGSYEQFF
-	-	TRBJ2-1	TRBV6-1	TGTGCCAGCAGTGCAGGATACAATGAGCAGTTCTTC	CASSAGYNEQFF
TRBD2	-	TRBJ2-7	TRBV30	TGTGCCTGGAGCTTACTAGCGGGGGGCGAGCAGTACTTC	CAWSLLAGGEQYF
-	-	TRBJ1-4	TRBV7-8	TGTGCCAGCAGCCCAGGACAAGCAGAGAATGAAAAACTGTTTTTT	CASSPGQAENEKLFF